A single sample is the source of the 3 T cell receptor beta chains below, sequenced in a study of naive and memory T cell subsets. Two oligonucleotides, mixed equimolar, formed the beta constant-region primer covering TRBC1 and TRBC2. The ligated cDNA underwent four PCR rounds using SP2 and nested alpha and beta constant-region primers. TCRdb reanalysed the UMI-ligation and nested PCR reads using MiXCR and keeps one entry per CDR3 protein. The table shows 150,000 or so distinct CDR3 sequences, with 22% occurring only once. Study-wide results and limits: Naive repertoires, especially CD8, held a few larger clonotypes, possibly memory cells re-expressing CD45RA.

No antigen has been identified for these receptors. Specimen: naive CD4+ T cells from blood. The receptors stem from a human donor in good health.

This clonotype has only a few counts. The chain links TRBV12-3 or TRBV12-4 to TRBJ2-5, with 8 bases matching TRBD1. The CDR3 is made up of 14 amino acids. V was pared by 5 bases and J by 1 base, with 3 bases of the junction left unmatched. The CDR3 loop reads CASSDRGSQETQYF. The CDR3 region has the DNA TGTGCCAGCAGTGACAGGGGCAGCCAAGAGACCCAGTACTTC.

In its sample, this clonotype was seen a few times. The V call is TRBV6-2 or TRBV6-3, the J call TRBJ2-7, with 7 bases identical to TRBD2. This CDR3 has 13 residues. Per the germline V gene, CDR1 is MNHEY and CDR2 is SVGEGT. Losses at the gene ends were 6 bases for V and 3 bases for J; bases not matched to a gene: 5. CDR3 amino acids: CASSASGIYEQYF. CDR3 nucleotide sequence: TGTGCCAGCAGCGCTAGCGGCATCTACGAGCAGTACTTC.

This clonotype was seen only a few times. CDR3 bases: TGTGCCAGCAGACACTGGACGGGAGGGAACACTGAAGCTTTCTTT. It is translated as CASRHWTGGNTEAFF. V usage is TRBV6-2 or TRBV6-3 and J usage is TRBJ1-1, with D unresolved. The CDR3 covers 15 residues. Germline lookup yields CDR1 MNHEY and CDR2 SVGEGT. V lost 6 bases and J lost 1, with 15 bases in between.